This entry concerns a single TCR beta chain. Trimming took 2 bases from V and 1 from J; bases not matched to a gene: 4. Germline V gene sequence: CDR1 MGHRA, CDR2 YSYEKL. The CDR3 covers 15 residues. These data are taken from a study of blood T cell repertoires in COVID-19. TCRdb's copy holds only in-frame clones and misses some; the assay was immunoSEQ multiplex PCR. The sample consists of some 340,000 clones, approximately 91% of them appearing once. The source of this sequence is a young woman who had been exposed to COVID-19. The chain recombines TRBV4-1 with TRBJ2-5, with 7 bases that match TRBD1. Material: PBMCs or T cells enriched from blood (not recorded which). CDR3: CASSQLSGGQETQYF. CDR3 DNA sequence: TGCGCCAGCAGCCAACTTTCAGGGGGCCAAGAGACCCAGTACTTC.